Listed here are 6 T cell receptor beta chains from one sample, sequenced in a study of T cell clonality in common variable immunodeficiency. Their recognized antigens are unknown. The table came from immunoSEQ multiplex PCR; TCRdb's copy has only in-frame clones and leaves some out. The sample counts around 24,000 clones, none seen once; the ten largest own 24%. Study-wide results and caveats: Reportedly, TCR beta sequences from common variable immunodeficiency showed fewer deletions and N-nucleotide insertions.

Sequenced: peripheral blood mononuclear cells. Receptor source: a human donor with common variable immunodeficiency.

This clone was counted ten times or more. Incomplete CDR3 DNA: TGTGCCTGGAGTGCCCGACAGGGACCCCCCTACAATGAG. This encodes CAWSARQGPPYNE. In full, the CDR3 reads CAWSARQGPPYNEQFF. The gene calls are TRBV30 and TRBJ2-1; 7 bases align to TRBD1. The observed sequence ends 3 residues before the CDR3 terminus, with the missing tail filled in from the germline J gene. CDR3 length: 16 amino acids. Germline-derived CDR1 and CDR2 are GTSNPN and SVGIG (reference sequence). The trim removed 1 base at V and 2 bases at J, leaving 8 bases unmatched.

Concerning this clone itself: Sequencing ends 3 residues short of the CDR3 end; the germline J gene provides the rest. This rearrangement joins TRBV5-1 to TRBJ1-5; 8 bases are shared with TRBD1. With 1 base clipped from V and 0 bases from J, the junction kept 3 bases outside the gene matches. This CDR3 region has 16 residues. Germline loops: CDR1 SGHRS, CDR2 YFSETQ. CDR3 protein: CASSLTGQDSNQPQHF. Incomplete CDR3 DNA: TGCGCCAGCAGCTTGACGGGACAGGATAGCAATCAGCCC.

This clone was counted a few times. The read terminates 3 residues ahead of where the CDR3 ends, so the germline J gene completes it. The rearrangement links TRBV30 to TRBJ1-1; no definite D call. The CDR3 has 14 residues. V dropped 0 bases and J dropped 6 bases, with 14 bases sitting between them. Germline CDR1 is GTSNPN and CDR2 is SVGIG (reference sequence). CDR3 sequence reads: CAWSVWVAAAEAFF. The DNA read from the CDR3 is TGTGCCTGGAGTGTTTGGGTTGCGGCCGCTGAA.

CDR3 bases read: TGTGCCAGCAGTGTAGCCGTTGAG. This translates into CASSVAVE. The CDR3 as a whole reads CASSVAVEQFF. This chain uses TRBV2 with TRBJ2-1; D remains ambiguous. The CDR3 end lies 3 residues beyond the end of the read and is filled in from the germline J gene. The CDR3 sequence is 11 residues long. Germline CDR1 SNHLY, CDR2 FYNNEI. With 4 bases removed from V and 9 bases from J, the gap between germline ends came to 7 bases.

At least ten counts were recorded for this clone. The read gets to within 3 residues of the CDR3 end, and the germline J gene fills in the rest. This chain uses TRBV2 with TRBJ2-5; 11 nucleotides match TRBD2. The CDR3 loop spans 15 amino acids. The V segment lost 4 bases and the J segment 5 bases; nucleotides outside the gene matches: 6. Germline loops: CDR1 SNHLY, CDR2 FYNNEI. CDR3 DNA, as far as it was read: TGTGCCAGCAGTGTTAGCGGGGGGGCCCTGGAGACC. Residues: CASSVSGGALET. The entire CDR3 is CASSVSGGALETQYF.

Note on this clone: Coverage ceases 3 residues before the CDR3 finishes, and the germline J gene fills in the end. V and J are TRBV5-1 and TRBJ2-7; 9 bases fit TRBD1. The germline gives CDR1 SGHRS, CDR2 YFSETQ. This CDR3 region has 14 residues. The V and J ends lost 7 bases and 2 bases, in that order; junction bases with no gene match: 7. CDR3 bases read: TGCGCCAGCGAGCTCGGGACAGGGACCTACGAG. It codes for CASELGTGTYE. The whole CDR3 sequence reads CASELGTGTYEQYF.